One and the same sample provided the 10 T cell receptor beta chains below, sequenced in a study of blood T cell repertoires in COVID-19. Measured with immunoSEQ multiplex PCR; TCRdb has only the in-frame clones, and not every one. The profile shows approximately 160,000 clones, around 84% of them singletons. The sequenced sample was peripheral blood. The source is a woman aged 45-65 years in a cohort sampled during active or convalescent COVID-19.

The V call is TRBV7-2, the J call TRBJ1-4, with a possible D match to TRBD1 (6 bases). Germline values: CDR1 SGHTA, CDR2 FQGNSA. The CDR3 is 14 amino acids. V shed 0 bases and J shed 10 bases, with 12 bases lying between them. The CDR3 loop reads CASSLAPGVAKLFF. The CDR3 nucleotides are TGTGCCAGCAGCTTAGCCCCAGGGGTGGCAAAACTGTTTTTT.

The chain links TRBV30 to TRBJ1-1, with D hard to call. V gave up 2 bases and J gave up 2 bases, with 21 bases separating them. The CDR3 length is 17 residues. Germline V lookup: CDR1 GTSNPN, CDR2 SVGIG (reference sequence). For the CDR3, the DNA is TGTGCCTGGAGTCAATCGGTATTCGGGGAGTTAAACACTGAAGCTTTCTTT. Amino acids: CAWSQSVFGELNTEAFF.

The chain links TRBV6-5 to TRBJ1-5; a weak D match, TRBD1 (5 bases). CDR1 is MNHEY and CDR2 is SVGAGI in the germline V gene. Trimming took 9 bases from V and 2 from J, leaving 11 bases between them. This CDR3 is built from 13 residues. The CDR3 is CASQGGGNQPQHF. CDR3 DNA: TGTGCCAGTCAGGGCGGAGGCAATCAGCCCCAGCATTTT.

The gene calls are TRBV21-1 and TRBJ1-3; TRBD1 was called by the table and not checked on the DNA. TRBV21-1 represents a pseudogene. CDR3 length: 15 residues. The CDR3 DNA reads TGTGCCAGCAGCACAAACCAGGGCTCTGGAAACACCATATATTTT. Its protein product is CASSTNQGSGNTIYF.

The chain links TRBV3-1 (or the pseudogene TRBV3-2) to TRBJ2-1; 14 nucleotides match TRBD2. J was trimmed by 9 bases and V by 0 bases; bases with no gene match: 13. CDR1 is LGHDT, CDR2 YNNKEL, per germline (reference sequence). The CDR3 is 19 amino acids. CDR3 nucleotide sequence: TGTGCCAGCAGCCAAGACCCTCCAAGACTAGCGGGGGGGCCGGGTGAGCAGTTCTTC. The encoded protein is CASSQDPPRLAGGPGEQFF.

This clone was seen a single time. This chain uses TRBV4-1 with TRBJ2-1, with D maybe TRBD2 (7 bases). Germline CDR1 MGHRA, CDR2 YSYEKL. The CDR3 covers 16 residues. The germline V and J ends were trimmed by 5 bases and 3 bases, with 17 bases remaining between them. The CDR3: CASSWGGRSIYNEQFF. The DNA for the CDR3 is TGCGCCAGCAGCTGGGGGGGCCGTTCTATCTACAATGAGCAGTTCTTC.

There are a few counts of this clone. The V call is TRBV6-2 or TRBV6-3, the J call TRBJ2-7; 7 bases agree with TRBD1. Unmatched junction bases numbered 24, after V lost 5 bases and J lost 2 bases. Germline assignment: CDR1 MNHEY and CDR2 SVGEGT. The CDR3 extends over 20 amino acids. CDR3 coding DNA: TGTGCCAGCAGTAACAAGCTACCGGGACAGAGACCCAATAGGCCCTACGAGCAGTACTTC. This gives the protein CASSNKLPGQRPNRPYEQYF.

The rearrangement uses TRBV9 and TRBJ2-5; D remains unclear. Germline values: CDR1 SGDLS, CDR2 YYNGEE. The CDR3 covers 14 residues. V was pared by 0 bases and J by 2 bases, with 8 bases between. CDR3 sequence reads: CASSVGFEQETQYF. CDR3 nucleotide sequence: TGTGCCAGCAGCGTAGGGTTTGAGCAAGAGACCCAGTACTTC. The full variable domain, with the rest looked up from reference TRBV9 and TRBJ2-5, is DSGVTQTPKHLITATGQRVTLRCSPRSGDLSVYWYQQSLDQGLQFLIQYYNGEERAKGNILERFSAQQFPDLHSELNLSSLELGDSALYFCASSVGFEQETQYFGPGTRLLVL.

The chain joins TRBV5-5 to TRBJ2-1; D perhaps matches TRBD2 (5 bases). CDR1 SGHKS and CDR2 YYEKEE come from the germline V gene (reference sequence). V lost 1 base and J 9 bases, leaving 14 bases between the germline ends. The CDR3 runs 14 residues. CDR3: CASSLTYGESEQFF. CDR3 in DNA: TGTGCCAGCAGCTTGACCTACGGGGAGAGTGAGCAGTTCTTC.

This rearrangement joins TRBV19 to TRBJ2-1; D is perhaps TRBD1 (6 bases). Germline CDR1 is LNHDA and CDR2 is SQIVND (reference sequence). There are 14 residues in the CDR3. The germline V and J ends were trimmed by 4 bases and 1 base, with 8 bases remaining between them. The CDR3: CASSTGVSYNEQFF. CDR3 nucleotides: TGTGCCAGTAGTACAGGGGTATCCTACAATGAGCAGTTCTTC.